The entry below describes one T cell receptor (beta chain). The target antigen is unknown. The entry originates in a study of cytomegalovirus exposure and HLA in healthy donors. The CDR3 sequence is 17 residues long. Germline lookup yields CDR1 SGHTA and CDR2 FQGNSA. V gave up 5 bases and J gave up 2 bases; unmatched junction bases: 11. Broader study findings: Investigators reported 164 TCR beta chains as tied to cytomegalovirus.

Sequenced by immunoSEQ multiplex PCR; TCRdb stores in-frame clones only, minus some. Of 100,000 or so clones listed, over 85% are singletons. Sample: PBMCs. This chain connects TRBV7-2 to TRBJ1-3; 8 nucleotides align to TRBD1. This clonotype was sampled from a woman between 18 and 29 years old in good health and CMV-seronegative. CDR3 in amino acids: CASSPGDRRHAGNTIYF. In DNA form, the CDR3 reads TGTGCCAGCAGCCCCGGGGACAGGCGTCACGCTGGAAACACCATATATTTT.